One and the same sample provided the 27 T cell receptor beta chains below, sequenced in a study of a mutant IDH1 vaccine in newly diagnosed glioma. As to time point: baseline, week 1 (first vaccination visit). This sample's treatment: pre-vaccination baseline after standard-of-care therapy. Produced via immunoSEQ multiplex PCR; TCRdb's table is partial and in-frame only. The data show roughly 99,000 clones, approximately 90% seen once. The starting material was PBMCs, obtained from a glioma patient treated with radiotherapy, temozolomide or both. The receptors come from a woman aged 45-65 years with glioma.

This sequence joins TRBV10-1 and TRBJ1-6; D possibly corresponds to TRBD1 (5 bases). Germline CDR1 WNHNN, CDR2 SYGVQD (reference sequence). The CDR3 extends over 14 amino acids. The V gene lost 6 bases and the J gene lost 7 bases, with 13 bases spanning the gap. CDR3 DNA sequence: TGCGCCAGCAGCGAGGGACTGTCCAATTCACCCCTCCACTTT. Translation gives CASSEGLSNSPLHF.

The V gene is TRBV18, the J gene TRBJ2-2, with 10 bases aligning to TRBD1. Germline CDR1 and CDR2: KGHSH and LQKENI. The CDR3 has 16 residues. With 4 bases clipped from V and 3 bases from J, the junction kept 5 bases outside the gene matches. CDR3 in DNA: TGTGCCAGCTCACTTCGGACAGGGGGGGACACCGGGGAGCTGTTTTTT. Translation: CASSLRTGGDTGELFF.

The chain has TRBV5-1 and TRBJ2-3, with D maybe TRBD1 (6 bases). The CDR3 runs to 14 residues. Germline V gene lookup returns CDR1 SGHRS and CDR2 YFSETQ. The ends were cut back, 7 bases at V and 0 bases at J, with 12 bases in the middle. This CDR3 is CASARGGSTDTQYF. The CDR3, as DNA: TGCGCCAGCGCAAGAGGGGGAAGCACAGATACGCAGTATTTT. Drawing the rest from reference TRBV5-1 and TRBJ2-3, the complete variable domain is KAGVTQTPRYLIKTRGQQVTLSCSPISGHRSVSWYQQTPGQGLQFLFEYFSETQRNKGNFPGRFSGRQFSNSRSEMNVSTLELGDSALYLCASARGGSTDTQYFGPGTRLTVL.

The chain recombines TRBV10-3 with TRBJ1-4, with 8 bases that match TRBD1. The CDR3 sequence is 13 residues long. The V gene's germline CDR1 is ENHRY and CDR2 SYGVKD. The V segment lost 7 bases and the J segment 8 bases; nucleotides outside the gene matches: 6. The DNA of the CDR3 is TGTGCCATCATGGACAGGGAGGAAGAAAAACTGTTTTTT. As protein: CAIMDREEEKLFF.

This chain uses TRBV20-1 with TRBJ2-5; D ambiguous. V lost 7 bases to trimming and J lost 2 bases, with 8 bases between them. The CDR3 extends over 11 amino acids. Per the germline V gene, CDR1 is DFQATT and CDR2 is SNEGSKA (reference sequence). CDR3 amino acids: CSGAGQETQYF. CDR3 DNA: TGCAGTGGCGCTGGACAAGAGACCCAGTACTTC.

The chain couples TRBV29-1 to TRBJ2-1; the match to TRBD2 covers 11 bases. The CDR3 loop spans 16 amino acids. CDR1 is SQVTM, CDR2 ANQGSEA, per germline. V lost 5 bases, J lost 1 base, and 7 bases stayed unmatched. The CDR3 protein is CSVLLGTSGSYNEQFF. The CDR3 DNA reads as TGCAGCGTTCTACTTGGGACTAGCGGTTCCTACAATGAGCAGTTCTTC.

This clone was seen more than once but under ten times. This rearrangement joins TRBV19 to TRBJ1-1; D unclear. Trimming took 2 bases from V and 1 from J, leaving 5 bases between them. This CDR3 comprises 13 residues. Germline V gives CDR1 LNHDA, CDR2 SQIVND (reference sequence). CDR3 sequence: CASSIFRNTEAFF. CDR3 nucleotide sequence: TGTGCCAGTAGTATATTTAGGAACACTGAAGCTTTCTTT. Based on the CDR3 plus reference TRBV19 and TRBJ1-1, the full variable domain is DGGITQSPKYLFRKEGQNVTLSCEQNLNHDAMYWYRQDPGQGLRLIYYSQIVNDFQKGDIAEGYSVSREKKESFPLTVTSAQKNPTAFYLCASSIFRNTEAFFGQGTRLTVV.

The J gene is TRBJ1-2, the V gene TRBV7-2; maybe TRBD1 (6 bases). Between the trimmed V and J ends, which lost 5 bases and 8 bases, there was a span of 12 bases. Germline CDR1 SGHTA, CDR2 FQGNSA. The CDR3 sequence is 12 residues long. The CDR3 region is CASSPYREGYTF. In nucleotides, the CDR3 is TGTGCCAGCAGCCCATACAGGGAAGGCTACACCTTC.

As DNA, the CDR3 is TGCGCCAGCAGCTCCGGGACAGGGGGTACCGGGGAGCTGTTTTTT. It specifies CASSSGTGGTGELFF. The chain links TRBV5-1 to TRBJ2-2; 11 bases fit TRBD1. CDR3 length: 15 residues. V lost 3 bases, J lost 5 bases, and 3 bases stayed unmatched. Looked up from germline, CDR1 is SGHRS and CDR2 is YFSETQ.

The CDR3 sequence is CASRAGHMNTEAFF. The CDR3 DNA reads TGTGCCAGCAGAGCGGGACATATGAACACTGAAGCTTTCTTT. The chain links TRBV6-5 to TRBJ1-1, with D perhaps matching TRBD1 (6 bases). In germline, CDR1 is MNHEY, CDR2 SVGAGI. This CDR3 has 14 amino acids. The ends were cut back, 6 bases at V and 0 bases at J, with 11 bases in the middle.

This chain connects TRBV19 to TRBJ2-7; D gene uncertain. Germline CDR1 is LNHDA and CDR2 is SQIVND (reference sequence). Trimming took off 1 base at V and 1 base at J, with 5 bases between the two ends. The CDR3 covers 13 residues. CDR3 sequence: CASSIGGSYEQYF. For the CDR3, the DNA is TGTGCCAGTAGTATAGGAGGATCCTACGAGCAGTACTTC.

Written as DNA, the CDR3 is TGCGCCAGCAGCTGGCCCCGGACGGAGGACTACGAGCAGTACTTC. Translated: CASSWPRTEDYEQYF. This chain joins TRBV5-1 and TRBJ2-7, with D possibly matching TRBD2 (5 bases). The CDR3 is made up of 15 amino acids. Germline CDR1 and CDR2: SGHRS and YFSETQ. The germline V and J ends were trimmed by 3 bases and 3 bases, with 16 bases remaining between them.

The V and J genes are TRBV27 and TRBJ1-2, with D maybe TRBD1 (5 bases). Deletions cut 7 bases from V and 3 bases from J, with 15 bases between. This CDR3 comprises 14 residues. Germline V gene data show CDR1 as MNHEY and CDR2 as SMNVEV (reference sequence). This CDR3 is CASKEVGAHYGYTF. CDR3 in DNA: TGTGCCAGCAAGGAGGTAGGGGCCCACTATGGCTACACCTTC.

This chain connects TRBV6-1 to TRBJ2-7; 7 nucleotides match TRBD1. The CDR3 has 14 residues. With 4 bases clipped from V and 3 bases from J, the junction kept 6 bases outside the gene matches. Germline V gene data show CDR1 as MNHNS and CDR2 as SASEGT. CDR3 amino acids: CASSVGGQDYEQYF. CDR3 DNA: TGTGCCAGCAGTGTTGGAGGACAGGACTACGAGCAGTACTTC.

The chain couples TRBV2 to TRBJ2-7; 10 positions agree with TRBD1. The CDR3 spans 14 residues. CDR1 is SNHLY, CDR2 FYNNEI, per germline. V lost 5 bases, J lost 3 bases, and 4 bases stayed unmatched. In DNA form, the CDR3 reads TGTGCCAGCAGTTCCGGGACAGGGGACTACGAGCAGTACTTC. As protein: CASSSGTGDYEQYF.

This clone was picked up one time. This chain links TRBV10-2 with TRBJ2-3; D possibly corresponds to TRBD2 (6 bases). Trimming left V 0 bases short and J 5 bases short, with 12 bases between. Germline V gives CDR1 WSHSY, CDR2 SAAADI. The CDR3 length is 15 residues. The CDR3 reads CASSESTGAGDTQYF. CDR3 nucleotides: TGCGCCAGCAGTGAGTCCACGGGAGCGGGAGATACGCAGTATTTT.

The chain combines TRBV28 with TRBJ1-2; the match to TRBD1 covers 10 bases. The CDR3 has 14 residues. Germline lookup yields CDR1 MDHEN and CDR2 SYDVKM. V was pared by 7 bases and J by 8 bases, with 10 bases of the junction left unmatched. Here the CDR3 reads CASTETGTGEGYTF. The CDR3 DNA reads as TGTGCCAGCACCGAAACCGGGACAGGGGAGGGCTACACCTTC.

The rearrangement uses TRBV11-2 and TRBJ1-2; D unclear. The V and J ends lost 6 bases and 1 base respectively, with 9 bases between them. The germline V gene has CDR1 SGHAT and CDR2 FQNNGV. This CDR3 contains 13 residues. This CDR3 reads CASSRQFNYGYTF. The CDR3 region has the DNA TGTGCCAGCAGTCGTCAGTTTAACTATGGCTACACCTTC.

The chain is built from TRBV5-1 and TRBJ2-3; D call uncertain. CDR3 size: 11 residues. CDR1 is SGHRS, CDR2 YFSETQ, per germline. V was pared by 4 bases and J by 2 bases, with 2 bases between. The CDR3: CASSATDTQYF. The CDR3 nucleotides read TGCGCCAGCAGCGCCACAGATACGCAGTATTTT.

The chain has TRBV7-8 and TRBJ2-1; D gene unclear. The CDR3 covers 11 residues. Trimming shortened V by 3 bases and J by 7 bases, and 4 bases separated the two germline ends. Germline CDR1 reads SGHVS; CDR2 reads FQNEAQ. CDR3 sequence reads: CASSFTNEQFF. CDR3 DNA sequence: TGTGCCAGCAGCTTTACGAATGAGCAGTTCTTC.

The chain recombines TRBV14 with TRBJ2-7; 10 bases are shared with TRBD1. The length of the CDR3 is 17 residues. J gave up 7 bases and V 1 base, and 13 bases lay outside the gene matches. Germline V gene data show CDR1 as SGHDN and CDR2 as FVKESK. The CDR3 loop reads CASSQGVLRGTGEEQYF. In nucleotides, the CDR3 is TGTGCCAGCAGCCAAGGAGTTCTGCGTGGGACAGGGGAAGAGCAGTACTTC.

This sequence joins TRBV30 and TRBJ2-7, with D possibly called TRBD1 or TRBD2 (6 bases each). V lost 1 base and J 3 bases, leaving 19 bases between the germline ends. The CDR3 length is 16 residues. Germline V CDR1 and CDR2: GTSNPN, SVGIG (reference sequence). As DNA, the CDR3 is TGTGCCTGGAGTGGGGGGCTAGCGCTATGGCACTACGAGCAGTACTTC. Translating gives CAWSGGLALWHYEQYF.

V gene TRBV29-1 combines with J gene TRBJ2-1; D is possibly TRBD1 (5 bases). The CDR3 sequence is 11 residues long. The germline V gene has CDR1 SQVTM and CDR2 ANQGSEA. V lost 3 bases to trimming and J lost 15 bases, with 15 bases between them. CDR3 region: CSVDGAQVSFF. The CDR3 coding sequence is TGCAGCGTTGATGGGGCCCAGGTTTCGTTCTTC.

The V call is TRBV19, the J call TRBJ1-1; D call uncertain. Germline V gives CDR1 LNHDA, CDR2 SQIVND (reference sequence). The ends were cut back, 4 bases at V and 3 bases at J, with 12 bases in the middle. The CDR3 contains 14 residues. CDR3 sequence reads: CASSTRTADTEAFF. The CDR3 DNA follows: TGTGCCAGTAGTACACGGACGGCAGACACTGAAGCTTTCTTT. The variable domain in full, completed from reference TRBV19 and TRBJ1-1, reads DGGITQSPKYLFRKEGQNVTLSCEQNLNHDAMYWYRQDPGQGLRLIYYSQIVNDFQKGDIAEGYSVSREKKESFPLTVTSAQKNPTAFYLCASSTRTADTEAFFGQGTRLTVV.

The V gene is TRBV5-1, the J gene TRBJ1-2; D remains unclear. Germline V gene data show CDR1 as SGHRS and CDR2 as YFSETQ. The CDR3 sequence is 16 residues long. The V gene lost 0 bases and the J gene lost 6 bases, with 18 bases spanning the gap. CDR3 loop: CASSLGRTPWEDGYTF. The DNA of the CDR3 is TGCGCCAGCAGCTTGGGCCGGACCCCGTGGGAGGATGGCTACACCTTC.

The chain employs TRBV11-2 and TRBJ1-4; TRBD1 agrees at 7 bases. CDR1 and CDR2 (germline): SGHAT, FQNNGV. Unmatched junction bases numbered 13, after V lost 3 bases and J lost 15 bases. The CDR3 length is 14 residues. DNA of the CDR3: TGTGCCAGCAGCTTCAGACGCCGGGACAGCTACATGTTTTTT. This translates into CASSFRRRDSYMFF.

The rearrangement joins TRBV28 to TRBJ2-7, with TRBD2 identical over 16 bases. The germline V gene encodes CDR1 MDHEN and CDR2 SYDVKM. The junction had 2 bases not matched to a gene; V was cut back by 5 bases and J by 4 bases. CDR3 length: 15 amino acids. The CDR3, as DNA: TGTGCCAGCAGTCTGGGACTAGCGGGAGGGTACGAGCAGTACTTC. Amino acid sequence: CASSLGLAGGYEQYF.